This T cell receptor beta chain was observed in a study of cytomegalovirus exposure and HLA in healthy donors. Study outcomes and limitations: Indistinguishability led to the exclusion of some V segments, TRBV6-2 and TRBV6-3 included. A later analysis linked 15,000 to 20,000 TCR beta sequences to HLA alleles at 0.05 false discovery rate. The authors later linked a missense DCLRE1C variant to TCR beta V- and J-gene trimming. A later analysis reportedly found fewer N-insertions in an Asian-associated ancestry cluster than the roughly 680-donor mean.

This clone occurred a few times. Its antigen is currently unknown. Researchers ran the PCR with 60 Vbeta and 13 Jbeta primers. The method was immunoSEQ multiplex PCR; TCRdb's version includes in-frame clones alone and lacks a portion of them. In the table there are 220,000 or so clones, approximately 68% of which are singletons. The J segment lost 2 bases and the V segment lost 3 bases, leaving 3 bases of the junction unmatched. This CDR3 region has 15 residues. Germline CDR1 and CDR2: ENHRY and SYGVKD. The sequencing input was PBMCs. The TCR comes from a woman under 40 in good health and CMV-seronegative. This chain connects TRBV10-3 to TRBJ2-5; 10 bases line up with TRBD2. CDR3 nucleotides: TGTGCCATCAGTGAAACTAGCGGGGCACAAGAGACCCAGTACTTC. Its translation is CAISETSGAQETQYF.